This TCR beta chain was profiled in a study of blood T cells in healthy people across ages. Regarding the study as a whole: Changes in expanded clonotypes were possibly confounded, as the CMV status of donors was unknown.

This CDR3 is 16 amino acids long. After removal of 1 base from V and 4 bases from J, the junction contained 7 bases not matched to a gene. The V gene's germline CDR1 is MNHEY and CDR2 SMNVEV (reference sequence). It was with a sample-barcoded 5' primer and a J-beta primer mix that a second PCR of roughly 7 to 12 cycles was run. TCRdb reprocessed the 5' RACE reads with MiXCR, giving one entry per CDR3 protein. Counted here are about a million distinct CDR3 sequences, 48% occurring once; the ten biggest clones make up about an eighth. With regard to this clonotype: Antigen: not known.

Sequenced input: blood. The clonotype was recovered from a man aged 25-45 years in good health. This chain joins TRBV27 and TRBJ2-3; 8 bases map to TRBD2. The CDR3 protein is CASSLFGGAVADTQYF. CDR3 bases: TGTGCCAGCAGTTTATTCGGGGGGGCGGTCGCAGATACGCAGTATTTT.